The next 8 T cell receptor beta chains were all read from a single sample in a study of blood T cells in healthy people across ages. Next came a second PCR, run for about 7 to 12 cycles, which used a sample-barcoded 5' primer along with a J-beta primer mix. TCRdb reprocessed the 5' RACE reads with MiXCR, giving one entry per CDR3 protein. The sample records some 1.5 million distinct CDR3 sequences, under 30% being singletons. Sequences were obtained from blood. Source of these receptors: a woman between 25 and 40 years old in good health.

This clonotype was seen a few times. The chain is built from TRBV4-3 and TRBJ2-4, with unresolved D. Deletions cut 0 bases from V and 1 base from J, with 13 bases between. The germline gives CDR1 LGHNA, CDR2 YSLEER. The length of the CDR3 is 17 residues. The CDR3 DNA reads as TGCGCCAGCAGCCAAGATCGGGCGCAGATCGCCAAAAACATTCAGTACTTC. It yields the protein CASSQDRAQIAKNIQYF.

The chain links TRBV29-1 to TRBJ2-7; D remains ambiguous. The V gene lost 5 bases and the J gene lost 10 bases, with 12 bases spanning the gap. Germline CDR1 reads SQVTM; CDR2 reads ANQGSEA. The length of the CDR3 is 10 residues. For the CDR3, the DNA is TGCAGCGTTTATACCGTGGCCCAGTACTTC. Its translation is CSVYTVAQYF.

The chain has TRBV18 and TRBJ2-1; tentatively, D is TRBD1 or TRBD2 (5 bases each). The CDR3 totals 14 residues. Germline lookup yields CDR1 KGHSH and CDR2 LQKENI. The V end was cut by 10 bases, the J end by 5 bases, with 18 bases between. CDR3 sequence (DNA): TGTGCCACCCGGGGACGCCTCGCGGACAATGAGCAGTTCTTC. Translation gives CATRGRLADNEQFF.

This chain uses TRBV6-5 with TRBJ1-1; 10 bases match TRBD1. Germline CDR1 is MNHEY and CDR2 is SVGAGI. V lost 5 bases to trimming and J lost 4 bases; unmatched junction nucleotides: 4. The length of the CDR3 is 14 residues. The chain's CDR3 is CASSRGQGVTEAFF. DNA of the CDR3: TGTGCCAGCAGTCGCGGACAGGGGGTCACTGAAGCTTTCTTT.

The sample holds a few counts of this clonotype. In DNA, the CDR3 is TGTGCCAGCAGAGCGGGAGGGTATGAGCAGTTCTTC. Its translation is CASRAGGYEQFF. The V call is TRBV7-9, the J call TRBJ2-1; 10 bases are shared with TRBD2. Germline V gene sequence: CDR1 SEHNR, CDR2 FQNEAQ (reference sequence). V lost 6 bases, J lost 8 bases, and 1 base stayed unmatched. The CDR3 has 12 residues.

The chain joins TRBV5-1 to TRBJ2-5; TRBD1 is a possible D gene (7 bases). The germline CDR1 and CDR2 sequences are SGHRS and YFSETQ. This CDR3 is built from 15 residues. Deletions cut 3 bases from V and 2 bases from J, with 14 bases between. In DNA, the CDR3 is TGCGCCAGCAGCTCGGAGGGACAGTCGCAAGAGACCCAGTACTTC. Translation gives CASSSEGQSQETQYF.

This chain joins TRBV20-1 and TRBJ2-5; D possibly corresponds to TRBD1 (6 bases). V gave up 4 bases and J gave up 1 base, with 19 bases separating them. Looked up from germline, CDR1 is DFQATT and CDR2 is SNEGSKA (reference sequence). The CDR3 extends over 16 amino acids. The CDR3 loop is CSATQGGAGTQETQYF. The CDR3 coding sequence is TGCAGTGCTACCCAAGGGGGTGCGGGCACCCAAGAGACCCAGTACTTC.

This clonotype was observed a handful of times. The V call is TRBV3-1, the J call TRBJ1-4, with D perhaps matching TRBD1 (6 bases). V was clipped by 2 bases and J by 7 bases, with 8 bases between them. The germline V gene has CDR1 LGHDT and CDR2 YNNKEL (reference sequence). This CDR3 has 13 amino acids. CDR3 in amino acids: CASSQSRGEKLFF. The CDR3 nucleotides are TGTGCCAGCAGCCAATCCAGGGGTGAAAAACTGTTTTTT.